The next 30 T cell receptor beta chains were all read from a single sample in a study of low-dose radiotherapy and immunotherapy resistance in tumors. Alpha and beta chains were covered, as first-strand cDNA relied on TRAV- and TRBV-specific primers. The TCRs were subjected to amplification over about 20 PCR cycles employing a constant-region primer in conjunction with a V-primer adapter. MiXCR, run by TCRdb on the reads, gives a single entry per CDR3 protein. The sample lists approximately 11,000 distinct CDR3 sequences, 65% occurring once. Every receptor here comes from a human donor with advanced metastatic prostate, ovarian, gallbladder or colorectal cancer (not recorded which). This table probably holds off-target reads from a library built for another chain.

The rearrangement links TRBV23-1 to TRBJ1-5, with no clear D. TRBV23-1 is sorted into the ORF group, with uncertain function. The CDR3 extends over 13 amino acids. Trimming took off 5 bases at V and 4 bases at J, with 9 bases between the two ends. CDR3 nucleotides: TGCGCCAGCAGTACAGTTACGAATCAGCCCCAGCATTTT. Its protein is CASSTVTNQPQHF.

V and J are TRBV5-5 and TRBJ2-3; D is unclear. Germline V lookup: CDR1 SGHKS, CDR2 YYEKEE (reference sequence). This CDR3 has 11 residues. V lost 2 bases and J lost 6, with 4 bases in between. The CDR3 is CASSFRDTQYF. CDR3 DNA: TGTGCCAGCAGCTTTAGGGATACGCAGTATTTT.

The CDR3 sequence is CASPTTPTEAFF. DNA for the CDR3: TGTGCCAGCCCGACGACCCCCACTGAAGCTTTCTTT. The rearrangement uses TRBV21-1 and TRBJ1-1. TRBV21-1 is classified as a pseudogene. The CDR3 is 12 amino acids.

This clonotype was counted once. This chain uses TRBV12-3 or TRBV12-4 with TRBJ2-5; 11 bases are shared with TRBD2. This CDR3 contains 15 residues. J lost 4 bases, V lost 6 bases, and 7 bases had no gene match. CDR3 region: CASRVAGGGAETQYF. The CDR3 DNA reads TGTGCCAGCAGGGTAGCGGGAGGGGGGGCAGAGACCCAGTACTTC.

DNA of the CDR3: TGCGCCAGCAGCTTGTCGGCAGCAACTAATGAAAAACTGTTTTTT. Its protein product is CASSLSAATNEKLFF. The V call is TRBV5-1, the J call TRBJ1-4; D gene unclear. The CDR3 length is 15 residues. Looked up from germline, CDR1 is SGHRS and CDR2 is YFSETQ. Trimming cost V 1 base and J 0 bases, with 7 bases left between them.

J is TRBJ2-4 and V is TRBV6-2 or TRBV6-3, with 7 positions matching TRBD1. Germline V gene lookup returns CDR1 MNHEY and CDR2 SVGEGT. The junction had 7 bases not matched to a gene; V was cut back by 4 bases and J by 7 bases. The CDR3 extends over 14 amino acids. CDR3 region: CASSSGQVSNIQYF. DNA for the CDR3: TGTGCCAGCAGTTCAGGACAGGTGTCGAACATTCAGTACTTC.

The gene calls are TRBV3-1 and TRBJ1-3; 9 nucleotides align to TRBD1. V lost 7 bases and J lost 6; bases outside the gene matches: 10. Germline CDR1 is LGHDT and CDR2 is YNNKEL (reference sequence). The CDR3 has 15 amino acids. The CDR3 DNA follows: TGTGCCAGCACCCTCCGGGACAGGGCGGAAAACACCATATATTTT. Amino acid sequence: CASTLRDRAENTIYF.

This clonotype was detected a few times. V usage is TRBV2 and J usage is TRBJ2-7; D tentatively reads TRBD1 or TRBD2 (5 bases each). The germline V gene encodes CDR1 SNHLY and CDR2 FYNNEI. The CDR3 has 15 amino acids. The V and J ends lost 4 bases and 1 base respectively, with 14 bases between them. CDR3 in DNA: TGTGCCAGCAGTGTTGGGGGTAGGAGTTCCTACGAGCAGTACTTC. It encodes CASSVGGRSSYEQYF.

Notes on this clonotype: One end of the junction fails to match germline, which may point to a read error. CDR3 amino acids: CASSEDRRNTEAFF. As DNA, the CDR3 is TGTGCCAGCAGCGAAGACAGGAGGAACACTGAAGCTTTCTTT. The J gene is TRBJ1-1, the V gene TRBV6-1; TRBD1 is a possible D gene (6 bases). CDR3 size: 14 residues. CDR1 is MNHNS and CDR2 is SASEGT in the germline V gene.

The chain combines TRBV10-3 with TRBJ1-5; possible D gene TRBD1, 5 bases. The CDR3 has 14 residues. The germline V gene has CDR1 ENHRY and CDR2 SYGVKD. The germline V and J ends were trimmed by 11 bases and 4 bases, with 18 bases remaining between them. The CDR3 DNA reads as TGTGCCGCGGCCGGGACTGCAGTTAATCAGCCCCAGCATTTT. Protein product: CAAAGTAVNQPQHF.

The chain has TRBV7-3 and TRBJ2-2; 11 nucleotides align to TRBD2. V shed 5 bases, J shed 8 bases, and the junction held 13 bases outside the gene matches. Germline-derived CDR1 and CDR2 are SGHTA and FQGTGA. The CDR3 covers 17 residues. CDR3 protein: CASSQTGTSGPLGELFF. For the CDR3, the DNA is TGTGCCAGCAGCCAAACCGGGACTAGCGGCCCCTTAGGGGAGCTGTTTTTT. Using reference TRBV7-3 and TRBJ2-2 for the parts outside the CDR3, the full variable domain is GAGVSQTPSNKVTEKGKYVELRCDPISGHTALYWYRQSLGQGPEFLIYFQGTGAADDSGLPNDRFFAVRPEGSVSTLKIQRTERGDSAVYLCASSQTGTSGPLGELFFGEGSRLTVL.

V is TRBV15 and J is TRBJ2-2, with TRBD1 identical over 7 bases. Germline V gene data show CDR1 as LNHNV and CDR2 as YYDKDF (reference sequence). This CDR3 spans 16 amino acids. J lost 1 base, V lost 0 bases, and 2 bases had no gene match. As DNA, the CDR3 is TGTGCCACCAGCAGAGATCGGACAGGGAACACCGGGGAGCTGTTTTTT. It encodes CATSRDRTGNTGELFF.

The chain carries TRBV3-1 and TRBJ1-4; D call uncertain. This CDR3 is built from 14 residues. CDR1 is LGHDT, CDR2 YNNKEL, per germline (reference sequence). Trimming shortened V by 0 bases and J by 3 bases, and 5 bases separated the two germline ends. The CDR3 nucleotides read TGTGCCAGCAGCCAAGATTTGGCTAATGAAAAACTGTTTTTT. This gives the protein CASSQDLANEKLFF.

The chain recombines TRBV19 with TRBJ1-5; D remains unclear. CDR3 size: 12 residues. Germline CDR1 is LNHDA and CDR2 is SQIVND (reference sequence). V was cut by 3 bases and J by 5 bases, with 5 bases left in between. The CDR3 region is CASSISDQPQHF. In DNA form, the CDR3 reads TGTGCCAGTAGTATTTCCGATCAGCCCCAGCATTTT.

This chain links TRBV18 with TRBJ2-7; no firm D call. V lost 4 bases to trimming and J lost 2 bases, with 12 bases between them. Germline V gene lookup returns CDR1 KGHSH and CDR2 LQKENI. The CDR3 is 14 amino acids. Here the CDR3 DNA reads TGTGCCAGCTCACGGCGCCCGGGCCCCTACGAGCAGTACTTC. Encoded protein: CASSRRPGPYEQYF. Supplemented by reference TRBV18 and TRBJ2-7, the full variable domain reads NAGVMQNPRHLVRRRGQEARLRCSPMKGHSHVYWYRQLPEEGLKFMVYLQKENIIDESGMPKERFSAEFPKEGPSILRIQQVVRGDSAAYFCASSRRPGPYEQYFGPGTRLTVT.

CDR3 sequence (DNA): TGCAGCGCTTCCAGGAACACTGAAGCTTTCTTT. Amino acid sequence: CSASRNTEAFF. This chain joins TRBV29-1 and TRBJ1-1, with unresolved D. The germline CDR1 and CDR2 sequences are SQVTM and ANQGSEA. The CDR3 loop spans 11 amino acids. V lost 7 bases and J 1 base, leaving 7 bases between the germline ends.

V usage is TRBV12-3 or TRBV12-4 and J usage is TRBJ2-5; tentatively, D is TRBD1 (5 bases). Trimming shortened V by 1 base and J by 1 base, and 10 bases separated the two germline ends. The CDR3 consists of 15 residues. CDR3 nucleotides: TGTGCCAGCAGTTTAGAGGGGTCTCCCCAAGAGACCCAGTACTTC. Translating gives CASSLEGSPQETQYF.

This chain links TRBV29-1 with TRBJ2-5; D is ambiguous. CDR1 and CDR2 (germline): SQVTM, ANQGSEA. Trimming took 3 bases from V and 5 from J, leaving 13 bases between them. The CDR3 consists of 13 residues. CDR3 in amino acids: CSVDLGSGETQYF. CDR3 DNA sequence: TGCAGCGTTGACCTTGGCTCCGGGGAGACCCAGTACTTC.

The chain carries TRBV14 and TRBJ1-2; D is possibly TRBD1 (6 bases). Germline V CDR1 and CDR2: SGHDN, FVKESK. V was shortened by 6 bases and J by 4 bases, with 12 bases between the two germline ends. This CDR3 comprises 13 residues. CDR3 in DNA: TGTGCCAGCAGTCCGGACAGACTCTATGGCTACACCTTC. It specifies CASSPDRLYGYTF.

The CDR3 nucleotides read TGTGCCAGCAGTCCCGCCGGGGCACAAGAGACCCAGTACTTC. This encodes CASSPAGAQETQYF. The V gene is TRBV28, the J gene TRBJ2-5; either TRBD1 or TRBD2 may fit D (5 bases each). This CDR3 region has 14 residues. Per the germline V gene, CDR1 is MDHEN and CDR2 is SYDVKM. Trimming removed 5 bases from V and 2 bases from J, with 12 bases in between.

The rearrangement links TRBV7-9 to TRBJ1-1, with 9 bases lining up with TRBD1. In germline, CDR1 is SEHNR, CDR2 FQNEAQ (reference sequence). The CDR3 has 14 residues. V dropped 0 bases and J dropped 7; count of bases not matched to a gene: 3. This chain's CDR3 is CASSLAGTGLEAFF. The CDR3, as DNA: TGTGCCAGCAGCTTAGCTGGGACAGGGCTTGAAGCTTTCTTT.

The rearrangement joins TRBV4-3 to TRBJ2-2; perhaps TRBD1 as D (6 bases). The CDR3 covers 16 residues. The germline V and J ends were trimmed by 0 bases and 6 bases, with 14 bases remaining between them. The germline gives CDR1 LGHNA, CDR2 YSLEER. Here the CDR3 reads CASSQEGAGMSGELFF. Written as DNA, the CDR3 is TGCGCCAGCAGCCAAGAGGGGGCGGGTATGTCCGGGGAGCTGTTTTTT.

This sequence joins TRBV20-1 and TRBJ2-7; the D gene is possibly TRBD2 (6 bases). Germline CDR1 and CDR2: DFQATT and SNEGSKA (reference sequence). V was trimmed by 3 bases and J by 3 bases, leaving 15 bases between them. CDR3 length: 14 residues. CDR3 coding DNA: TGCAGTGCTAGGAGAGCCGGGAGCATCTACGAGCAGTACTTC. Its translation is CSARRAGSIYEQYF.

This clonotype was observed a handful of times. The chain combines TRBV26 with TRBJ1-1. TRBV26 is designated a pseudogene. The CDR3 contains 12 residues. The CDR3 bases are TGTGCCAGCACGATTCAGAACACTGAAGCTTTCTTT. Amino acid sequence: CASTIQNTEAFF.

This sequence joins TRBV6-6 and TRBJ2-3; D is possibly TRBD2 (5 bases). Germline CDR1 MNHNY, CDR2 SVGAGI (reference sequence). This CDR3 has 18 residues. Trimming took off 0 bases at V and 2 bases at J, with 18 bases between the two ends. The CDR3 loop reads CASSYSGLGSTNTDTQYF. The CDR3 DNA reads as TGTGCCAGCAGTTACTCTGGATTGGGGTCGACTAACACAGATACGCAGTATTTT.

This clonotype came up once. This sequence joins TRBV7-2 and TRBJ2-7; D uncertain. Germline lookup yields CDR1 SGHTA and CDR2 FQGNSA. There are 15 residues in the CDR3. The V gene lost 1 base and the J gene lost 2 bases, with 12 bases spanning the gap. For the CDR3, the DNA is TGTGCCAGCAGCTTAGTTCAGGCGACGACCTACGAGCAGTACTTC. Translation gives CASSLVQATTYEQYF.

The chain is built from TRBV9 and TRBJ2-2, with D unresolved. Germline lookup yields CDR1 SGDLS and CDR2 YYNGEE. V gave up 1 base and J gave up 3 bases, with 4 bases separating them. The CDR3 sequence is 13 residues long. CDR3 nucleotide sequence: TGTGCCAGCAGCGTATTGGACACCGGGGAGCTGTTTTTT. Translated: CASSVLDTGELFF.

The V gene is TRBV7-2, the J gene TRBJ2-3; TRBD1 agrees at 10 bases. The CDR3 loop spans 15 amino acids. Germline lookup yields CDR1 SGHTA and CDR2 FQGNSA. The ends lost 3 bases at V and 5 bases at J; junction bases unmatched: 5. As DNA, the CDR3 is TGTGCCAGCAGCTTGACAGGGGGCGGAGGAGATACGCAGTATTTT. Translated, it gives CASSLTGGGGDTQYF.

This clonotype was counted between two and nine times. The genes are TRBV28 and TRBJ1-5; the D is unclear. The CDR3 runs to 14 residues. CDR1 is MDHEN, CDR2 SYDVKM, per germline. With 8 bases removed from V and 3 bases from J, the gap between germline ends came to 14 bases. The CDR3 is CASVGWRDNQPQHF. In nucleotides, the CDR3 is TGTGCCAGCGTCGGATGGCGGGACAATCAGCCCCAGCATTTT.

This clonotype was seen a single time. The V call is TRBV7-8, the J call TRBJ2-3, with TRBD2 as a possible D gene (5 bases). V was shortened by 5 bases and J by 1 base, with 16 bases between the two germline ends. Germline V gene lookup returns CDR1 SGHVS and CDR2 FQNEAQ. The CDR3 is 16 amino acids. The CDR3 region is CASSALTAAGTDTQYF. In nucleotides, the CDR3 is TGTGCCAGCAGCGCCCTGACGGCAGCGGGCACAGATACGCAGTATTTT.